This section outlines one T cell receptor beta chain sequence together with its context. The data originate from a study of Ad26.COV2.S vaccination and SARS-CoV-2 variants. Regarding treatment: some 19 received Ad26.COV2.S at low or high dose, single or two shots; 5 received placebo; per-sample allocation not given. Sampling happened 63 days after the first vaccine or placebo injection. Measured with immunoSEQ multiplex PCR; TCRdb has only the in-frame clones, and not every one. Seen here are 300,000 to 350,000 clones, about 90% observed once, and the top ten hold about 5%. The sequence was collected from a person between 18 and 60 years old who received the Ad26.COV2.S COVID-19 vaccine or a placebo. Sequences were derived from peripheral blood, sampled in a trial of Ad26.COV2.S vaccine versus placebo.

The CDR3 region has the DNA TGCGCCAGCAGTGCGGGACTAGCGGGGGCTGAAAGCGGGGAGCTGTTTTTT. Translation: CASSAGLAGAESGELFF. The chain combines TRBV10-1 with TRBJ2-2; the match to TRBD2 covers 14 bases. The CDR3 runs 17 residues. CDR1 is WNHNN, CDR2 SYGVQD, per germline (reference sequence). Unmatched junction bases numbered 8, after V lost 4 bases and J lost 7 bases.